The 12 T cell receptor beta chains given below trace back to one sample, sequenced in a study of blood T cell repertoires in COVID-19. Measured with immunoSEQ multiplex PCR; TCRdb has only the in-frame clones, and not every one. There are nearly 60,000 clones in the sample; about 83% occur only once, and around 4.5% lies in the top ten. Specimen: peripheral blood. The receptors were gathered from a man in his forties with active COVID-19.

This chain joins TRBV29-1 and TRBJ1-2; 10 bases are shared with TRBD1. V dropped 3 bases and J dropped 4; count of bases not matched to a gene: 11. CDR1 SQVTM and CDR2 ANQGSEA come from the germline V gene. The CDR3 extends over 16 amino acids. The CDR3 DNA sequence: TGCAGCGTTGATTCGGGACAGGGGCACGTATCCTATGGCTACACCTTC. It encodes CSVDSGQGHVSYGYTF.

V usage is TRBV7-3 and J usage is TRBJ2-1; a possible D gene is TRBD2 (6 bases). Germline lookup yields CDR1 SGHTA and CDR2 FQGTGA. Trimming cost V 1 base and J 0 bases, with 10 bases left between them. The CDR3 spans 16 residues. CDR3 coding DNA: TGTGCCAGCAGCTTAAGGGCGGGACCCTCCTACAATGAGCAGTTCTTC. It specifies CASSLRAGPSYNEQFF.

The sample holds a few counts of this clone. This chain uses TRBV4-1 with TRBJ1-4; D unresolved. Germline V gene lookup returns CDR1 MGHRA and CDR2 YSYEKL. This CDR3 region has 15 residues. Trimming took off 6 bases at V and 3 bases at J, with 14 bases between the two ends. The CDR3 spells CASSYGVEPNEKLFF. CDR3 bases: TGCGCCAGCAGTTACGGGGTAGAGCCTAATGAAAAACTGTTTTTT.

The V and J genes are TRBV5-1 and TRBJ1-4; D call uncertain. The CDR3 runs to 14 residues. The germline V and J ends were trimmed by 0 bases and 6 bases, with 9 bases remaining between them. CDR1 and CDR2 from the germline V gene are SGHRS and YFSETQ. As DNA, the CDR3 is TGCGCCAGCAGCTTGGGAGGGTTTGATGAAAAACTGTTTTTT. Protein: CASSLGGFDEKLFF.

The chain is built from TRBV28 and TRBJ2-2, with 9 nucleotides matching TRBD2. CDR3 length: 15 residues. Germline CDR1 MDHEN, CDR2 SYDVKM. With V trimmed by 7 bases and J by 3 bases, 6 bases remained unmatched. This chain's CDR3 is CASNLAGTYTGELFF. CDR3 DNA sequence: TGTGCCAGCAACCTAGCGGGAACGTACACCGGGGAGCTGTTTTTT.

This clone has a handful of counts. The chain carries TRBV6-6 and TRBJ1-2; 10 nucleotides match TRBD1. Germline CDR1 and CDR2: MNHNY and SVGAGI (reference sequence). The CDR3 totals 14 residues. V shed 6 bases, J shed 3 bases, and the junction held 4 bases outside the gene matches. Written as DNA, the CDR3 is TGTGCCAGCAGGGGACAGGGGATCTACTATGGCTACACCTTC. This sequence encodes CASRGQGIYYGYTF.

This chain uses TRBV5-1 with TRBJ2-1; no reliable D call. The germline gives CDR1 SGHRS, CDR2 YFSETQ. V dropped 0 bases and J dropped 5 bases, with 6 bases sitting between them. This CDR3 region has 13 residues. The CDR3: CASSLALDNEQFF. The CDR3 region has the DNA TGCGCCAGCAGCTTGGCCCTAGACAATGAGCAGTTCTTC.

In DNA, the CDR3 is TGTGCCAGAAGCCCTCGTAGGGACAGCTATGGCTACACCTTC. Its translation is CARSPRRDSYGYTF. The chain is built from TRBV5-3 and TRBJ1-2; the match to TRBD1 covers 7 bases. TRBV5-3 is sorted into the ORF group, with uncertain function. Trimming at V came to 4 bases and at J to 4 bases, leaving 7 bases not matched to a gene. CDR3 length: 14 amino acids.

The CDR3 DNA reads as TGTGCCAGCAGTGAAAGGAGGCTAGCGGGCCGCACAGATACGCAGTATTTT. Protein: CASSERRLAGRTDTQYF. The J gene is TRBJ2-3, the V gene TRBV2; 8 nucleotides line up with TRBD2. The junction had 8 bases not matched to a gene; V was cut back by 2 bases and J by 1 base. This CDR3 comprises 17 residues. Germline V CDR1 and CDR2: SNHLY, FYNNEI. Full variable domain (missing parts from reference TRBV2 and TRBJ2-3): EPEVTQTPSHQVTQMGQEVILRCVPISNHLYFYWYRQILGQKVEFLVSFYNNEISEKSEIFDDQFSVERPDGSNFTLKIRSTKLEDSAMYFCASSERRLAGRTDTQYFGPGTRLTVL.

The chain has TRBV5-5 and TRBJ2-7; 9 positions agree with TRBD1. Germline assignment: CDR1 SGHKS and CDR2 YYEKEE (reference sequence). CDR3 length: 16 amino acids. Unmatched junction bases numbered 11, after V lost 4 bases and J lost 3 bases. The CDR3 DNA reads TGTGCCAGCAGCCGTGACAGGGGGGGAACTTACTACGAGCAGTACTTC. It is translated as CASSRDRGGTYYEQYF. The variable domain in full, completed from reference TRBV5-5 and TRBJ2-7, reads DAGVTQSPTHLIKTRGQQVTLRCSPISGHKSVSWYQQVLGQGPQFIFQYYEKEERGRGNFPDRFSARQFPNYSSELNVNALLLGDSALYLCASSRDRGGTYYEQYFGPGTRLTVT.

The chain uses TRBV5-1 and TRBJ2-3, with 8 bases aligning to TRBD2. The CDR3 spans 17 residues. Germline values: CDR1 SGHRS, CDR2 YFSETQ. The J segment lost 2 bases and the V segment lost 6 bases, leaving 14 bases of the junction unmatched. The chain's CDR3 is CASTPWGSGKNTDTQYF. Here the CDR3 DNA reads TGCGCCAGCACCCCGTGGGGTAGCGGGAAAAACACAGATACGCAGTATTTT. Variable domain in full (rest from reference TRBV5-1 and TRBJ2-3): KAGVTQTPRYLIKTRGQQVTLSCSPISGHRSVSWYQQTPGQGLQFLFEYFSETQRNKGNFPGRFSGRQFSNSRSEMNVSTLELGDSALYLCASTPWGSGKNTDTQYFGPGTRLTVL.

The chain uses TRBV28 and TRBJ1-5, with D perhaps TRBD1 (5 bases). The CDR3 has 13 residues. Germline CDR1 is MDHEN and CDR2 is SYDVKM. Trimming took off 6 bases at V and 4 bases at J, with 10 bases between the two ends. The CDR3 reads CASRPRGNQPQHF. The CDR3 nucleotides read TGTGCCAGCAGACCTAGGGGTAATCAGCCCCAGCATTTT.